This passage covers 6 T cell receptor beta chains from one sample sequenced in a study of multiple sclerosis patients with progressive multifocal leukoencephalopathy. Documented time point: time of PML onset. TCRdb's table, derived via immunoSEQ multiplex PCR, lists solely in-frame clones and lacks some. The sample holds tens of thousands of clones; more than 80% are singletons and the top ten take 9.5% to 15%. Sample: PBMCs, taken from a patient treated with natalizumab. These receptors came from a woman between 25 and 40 years old with progressive multifocal leukoencephalopathy.

This clone has only a few counts. The chain combines TRBV7-2 with TRBJ2-3; 9 bases align to TRBD1. Germline CDR1 SGHTA, CDR2 FQGNSA. The V and J ends lost 1 base and 6 bases, in that order; junction bases with no gene match: 11. The CDR3 has 17 residues. The CDR3 loop is CASSLEGTGSYVDTQYF. In DNA, the CDR3 is TGTGCCAGCAGCTTAGAGGGGACAGGGTCGTATGTCGATACGCAGTATTTT.

V is TRBV7-3 and J is TRBJ1-2; D perhaps matches TRBD1 (5 bases). Trimming left V 5 bases short and J 4 bases short, with 11 bases between. The CDR3 has 13 residues. Germline lookup yields CDR1 SGHTA and CDR2 FQGTGA. The DNA for the CDR3 is TGTGCCAGCAGCCCCTTGGGGGGCTATGGCTACACCTTC. This codes for CASSPLGGYGYTF.

The chain uses TRBV27 and TRBJ2-7; 7 nucleotides line up with TRBD2. This CDR3 is built from 16 residues. Looked up from germline, CDR1 is MNHEY and CDR2 is SMNVEV (reference sequence). Trimming cost V 2 bases and J 2 bases; bases outside gene matches: 9. The CDR3 DNA is TGTGCCAGCAGTTTAAGGCCCCGGGGGGTGCCCTACGAGCAGTACTTC. Translation: CASSLRPRGVPYEQYF.

This clone came up once. The chain links TRBV12-2 to TRBJ2-5; TRBD2 is the table's D call and was not checked against the DNA. TRBV12-2 is termed a pseudogene. The CDR3 has 16 residues. The CDR3 loop is CASRLSTAEDQETQYF. In DNA, the CDR3 is TGTGCAAGTCGCTTAAGTACAGCGGAGGACCAAGAGACCCAGTACTTC.

The chain has TRBV5-1 and TRBJ2-5; D might be TRBD2 (7 bases). Germline V gene sequence: CDR1 SGHRS, CDR2 YFSETQ. The ends were cut back, 4 bases at V and 1 base at J, with 11 bases in the middle. The CDR3 loop spans 14 amino acids. The CDR3 coding sequence is TGCGCCAGCAGCAGGGGGGAGGGCCAAGAGACCCAGTACTTC. It specifies CASSRGEGQETQYF.

The V gene is TRBV6-5, the J gene TRBJ2-7; TRBD1 or TRBD2 may be the D gene (5 bases each). CDR1 MNHEY and CDR2 SVGAGI come from the germline V gene. The CDR3 runs 13 residues. V was pared by 0 bases and J by 12 bases, with 15 bases between. The CDR3 DNA reads TGTGCCAGCAGTTACTCGAAGGCCGGGGCCCCGTACTTC. Its translation is CASSYSKAGAPYF.